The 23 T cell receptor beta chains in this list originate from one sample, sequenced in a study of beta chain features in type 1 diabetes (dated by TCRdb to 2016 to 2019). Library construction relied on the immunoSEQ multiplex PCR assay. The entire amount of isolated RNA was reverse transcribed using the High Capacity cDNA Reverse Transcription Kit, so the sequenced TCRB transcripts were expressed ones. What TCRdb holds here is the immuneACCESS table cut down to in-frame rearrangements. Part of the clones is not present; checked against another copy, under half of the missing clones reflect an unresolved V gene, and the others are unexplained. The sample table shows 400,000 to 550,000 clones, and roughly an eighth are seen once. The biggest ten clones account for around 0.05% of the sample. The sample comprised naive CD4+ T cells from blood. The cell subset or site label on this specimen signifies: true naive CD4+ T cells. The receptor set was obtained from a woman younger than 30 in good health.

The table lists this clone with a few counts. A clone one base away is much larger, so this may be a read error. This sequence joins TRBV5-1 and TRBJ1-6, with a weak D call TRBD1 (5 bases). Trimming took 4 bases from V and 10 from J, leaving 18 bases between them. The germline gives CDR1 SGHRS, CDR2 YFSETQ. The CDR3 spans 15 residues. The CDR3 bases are TGCGCCAGCAGCATCGGGGGGTCCGGGGACTCACCCCTCCACTTT. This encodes CASSIGGSGDSPLHF.

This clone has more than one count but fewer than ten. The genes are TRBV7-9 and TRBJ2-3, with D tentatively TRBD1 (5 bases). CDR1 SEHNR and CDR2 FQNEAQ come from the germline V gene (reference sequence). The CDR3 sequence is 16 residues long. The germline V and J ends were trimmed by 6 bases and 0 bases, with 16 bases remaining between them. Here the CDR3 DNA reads TGTGCCAGCAGAAAGGGGTCGCCAGGTAGCACAGATACGCAGTATTTT. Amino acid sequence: CASRKGSPGSTDTQYF.

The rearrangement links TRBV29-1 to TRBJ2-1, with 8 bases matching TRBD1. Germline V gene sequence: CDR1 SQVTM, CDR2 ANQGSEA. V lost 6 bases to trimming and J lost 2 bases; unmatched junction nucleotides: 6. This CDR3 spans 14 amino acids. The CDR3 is CSVPTGVTYNEQFF. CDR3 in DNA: TGCAGCGTCCCGACAGGGGTAACCTACAATGAGCAGTTCTTC.

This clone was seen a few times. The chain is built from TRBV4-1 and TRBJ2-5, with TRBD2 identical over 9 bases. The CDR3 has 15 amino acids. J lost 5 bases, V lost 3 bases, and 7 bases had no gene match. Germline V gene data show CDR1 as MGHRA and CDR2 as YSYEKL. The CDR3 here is CASSQGTAGGETQYF. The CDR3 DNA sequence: TGCGCCAGCAGCCAGGGTACGGCGGGAGGGGAGACCCAGTACTTC.

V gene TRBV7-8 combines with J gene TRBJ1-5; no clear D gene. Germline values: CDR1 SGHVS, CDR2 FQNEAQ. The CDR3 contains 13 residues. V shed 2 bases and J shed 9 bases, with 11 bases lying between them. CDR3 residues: CASSLSKTRPQHF. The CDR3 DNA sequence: TGTGCCAGCAGCTTAAGTAAGACTCGGCCCCAGCATTTT.

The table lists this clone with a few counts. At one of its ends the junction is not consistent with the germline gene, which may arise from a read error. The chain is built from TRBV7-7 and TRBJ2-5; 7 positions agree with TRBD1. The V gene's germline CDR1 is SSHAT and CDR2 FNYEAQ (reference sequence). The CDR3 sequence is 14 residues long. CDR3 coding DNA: TGTGCTAGCAGCTTAGGCGGACAGGTTGTGACCCAGTACTTC. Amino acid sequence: CASSLGGQVVTQYF. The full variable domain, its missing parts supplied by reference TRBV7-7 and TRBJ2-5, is GAGVSQSPRYKVTKRGQDVTLRCDPISSHATLYWYQQALGQGPEFLTYFNYEAQPDKSGLPSDRFSAERPEGSISTLTIQRTEQRDSAMYRCASSLGGQVVTQYFGPGTRLLVL.

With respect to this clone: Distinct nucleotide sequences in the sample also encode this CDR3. CDR3 bases: TGCGCCAGCAGCTTGGCCACAGATTACAATGAGCAGTTCTTC. It specifies CASSLATDYNEQFF. This chain connects TRBV5-1 to TRBJ2-1; D gene uncertain. The V gene's germline CDR1 is SGHRS and CDR2 YFSETQ. The CDR3 length is 14 residues. Between the trimmed V and J ends, which lost 0 bases and 4 bases, there was a span of 8 bases.

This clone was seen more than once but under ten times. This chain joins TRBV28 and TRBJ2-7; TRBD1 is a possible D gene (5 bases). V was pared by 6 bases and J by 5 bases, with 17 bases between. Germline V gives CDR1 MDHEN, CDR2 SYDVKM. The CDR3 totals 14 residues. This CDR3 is CASRTATGAHEQYV. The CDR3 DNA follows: TGTGCCAGCAGAACCGCAACAGGAGCCCACGAGCAGTACGTC.

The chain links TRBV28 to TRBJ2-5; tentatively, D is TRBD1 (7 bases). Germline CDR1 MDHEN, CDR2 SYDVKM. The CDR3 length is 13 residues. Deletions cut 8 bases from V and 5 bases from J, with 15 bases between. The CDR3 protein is CASVRGARETQYF. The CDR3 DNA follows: TGTGCCAGCGTCAGGGGGGCCAGGGAGACCCAGTACTTC.

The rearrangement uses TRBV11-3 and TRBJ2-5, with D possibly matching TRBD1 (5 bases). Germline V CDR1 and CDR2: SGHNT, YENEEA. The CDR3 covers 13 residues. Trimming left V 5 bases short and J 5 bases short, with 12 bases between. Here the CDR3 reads CASSQGRWETQYF. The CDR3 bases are TGTGCCAGCAGCCAGGGCCGATGGGAGACCCAGTACTTC.

The CDR3 protein is CASSMGQWETQYF. The CDR3, as DNA: TGTGCCAGCAGCATGGGACAGTGGGAGACCCAGTACTTC. This chain uses TRBV7-3 with TRBJ2-5, with 7 positions matching TRBD1. J lost 5 bases, V lost 5 bases, and 5 bases had no gene match. The CDR3 contains 13 residues. Germline V gene data show CDR1 as SGHTA and CDR2 as FQGTGA.

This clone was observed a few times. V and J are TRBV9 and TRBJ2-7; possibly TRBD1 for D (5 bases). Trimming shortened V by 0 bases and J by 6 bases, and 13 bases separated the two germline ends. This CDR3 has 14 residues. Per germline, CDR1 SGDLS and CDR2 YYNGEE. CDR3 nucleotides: TGTGCCAGCAGCGTAGTAGGGGTTGGTTCCGAGCAGTACTTC. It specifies CASSVVGVGSEQYF.

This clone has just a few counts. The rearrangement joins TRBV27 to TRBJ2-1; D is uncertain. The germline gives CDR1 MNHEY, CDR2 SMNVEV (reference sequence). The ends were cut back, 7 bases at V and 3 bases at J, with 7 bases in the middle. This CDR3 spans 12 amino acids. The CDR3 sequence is CASNGNYNEQFF. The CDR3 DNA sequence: TGTGCCAGCAACGGAAACTACAATGAGCAGTTCTTC.

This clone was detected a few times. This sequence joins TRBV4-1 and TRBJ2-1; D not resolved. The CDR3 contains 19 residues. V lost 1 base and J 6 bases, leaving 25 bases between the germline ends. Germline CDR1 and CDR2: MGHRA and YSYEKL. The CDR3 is CASSQGIRANPTSFNEQFF. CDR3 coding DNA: TGCGCCAGCAGCCAAGGTATAAGGGCTAATCCAACAAGCTTCAATGAGCAGTTCTTC.

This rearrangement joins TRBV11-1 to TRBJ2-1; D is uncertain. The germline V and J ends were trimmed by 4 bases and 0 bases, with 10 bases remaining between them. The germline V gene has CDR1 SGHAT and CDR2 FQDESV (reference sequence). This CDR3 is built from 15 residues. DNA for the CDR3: TGTGCCAGCAGCTCCCTGCCCCACTCCTACAATGAGCAGTTCTTC. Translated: CASSSLPHSYNEQFF.

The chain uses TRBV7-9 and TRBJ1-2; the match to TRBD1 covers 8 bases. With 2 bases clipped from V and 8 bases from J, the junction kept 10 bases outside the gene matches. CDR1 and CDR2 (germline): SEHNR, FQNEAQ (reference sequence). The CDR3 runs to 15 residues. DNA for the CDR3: TGTGCCAGCAGCTTATCCGGGACAGGACCCGGGGGCTACACCTTC. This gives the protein CASSLSGTGPGGYTF. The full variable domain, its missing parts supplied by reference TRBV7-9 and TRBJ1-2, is DTGVSQNPRHKITKRGQNVTFRCDPISEHNRLYWYRQTLGQGPEFLTYFQNEAQLEKSRLLSDRFSAERPKGSFSTLEIQRTEQGDSAMYLCASSLSGTGPGGYTFGSGTRLTVV.

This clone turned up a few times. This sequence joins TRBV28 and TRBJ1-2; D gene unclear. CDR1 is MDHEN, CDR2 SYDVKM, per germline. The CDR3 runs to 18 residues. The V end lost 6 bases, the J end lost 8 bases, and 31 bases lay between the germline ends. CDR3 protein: CASSFYLSVTARIQGYTF. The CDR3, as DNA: TGTGCCAGCAGCTTCTACTTATCAGTCACCGCCCGTATCCAGGGCTACACCTTC.

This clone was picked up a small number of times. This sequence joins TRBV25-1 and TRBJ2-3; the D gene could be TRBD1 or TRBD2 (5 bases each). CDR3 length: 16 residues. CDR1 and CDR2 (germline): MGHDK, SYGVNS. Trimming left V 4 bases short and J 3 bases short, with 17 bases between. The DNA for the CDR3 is TGTGCCAGCAGTGTGGGGTCCAGGTGGGGGACAGATACGCAGTATTTT. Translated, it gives CASSVGSRWGTDTQYF.

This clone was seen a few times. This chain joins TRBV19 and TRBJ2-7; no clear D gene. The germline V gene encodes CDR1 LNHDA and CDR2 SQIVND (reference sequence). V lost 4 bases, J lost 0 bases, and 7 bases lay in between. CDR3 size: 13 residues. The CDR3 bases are TGTGCCAGTAGTAAGGACGGCTCCTACGAGCAGTACTTC. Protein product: CASSKDGSYEQYF.

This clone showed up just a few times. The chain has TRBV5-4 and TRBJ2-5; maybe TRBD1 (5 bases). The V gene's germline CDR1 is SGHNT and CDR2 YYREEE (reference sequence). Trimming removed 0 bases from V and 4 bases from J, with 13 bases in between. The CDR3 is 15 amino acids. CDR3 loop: CASSLAARAIETQYF. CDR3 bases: TGTGCCAGCAGCTTGGCGGCCAGGGCGATAGAGACCCAGTACTTC. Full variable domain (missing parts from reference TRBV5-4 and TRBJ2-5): ETGVTQSPTHLIKTRGQQVTLRCSSQSGHNTVSWYQQALGQGPQFIFQYYREEENGRGNFPPRFSGLQFPNYSSELNVNALELDDSALYLCASSLAARAIETQYFGPGTRLLVL.

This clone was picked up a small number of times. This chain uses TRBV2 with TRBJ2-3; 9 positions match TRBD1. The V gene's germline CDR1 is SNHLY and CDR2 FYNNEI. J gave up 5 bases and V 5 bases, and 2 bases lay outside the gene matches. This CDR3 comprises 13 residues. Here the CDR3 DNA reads TGTGCCAGCAGTAACAGGGGGCGAGATACGCAGTATTTT. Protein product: CASSNRGRDTQYF.

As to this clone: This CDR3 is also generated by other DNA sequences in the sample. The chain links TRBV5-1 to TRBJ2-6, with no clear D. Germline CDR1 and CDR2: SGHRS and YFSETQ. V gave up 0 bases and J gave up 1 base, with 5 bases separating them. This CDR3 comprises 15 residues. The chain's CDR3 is CASSLALSGANVLTF. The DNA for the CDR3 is TGCGCCAGCAGCTTGGCCTTATCTGGGGCCAACGTCCTGACTTTC.

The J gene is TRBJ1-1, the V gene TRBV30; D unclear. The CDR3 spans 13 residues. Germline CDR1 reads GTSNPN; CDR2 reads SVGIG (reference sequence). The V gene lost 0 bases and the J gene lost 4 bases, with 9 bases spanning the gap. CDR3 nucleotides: TGTGCCTGGAGTGTAGGGCATGGCACTGAAGCTTTCTTT. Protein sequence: CAWSVGHGTEAFF.